These 29 T cell receptor beta chains were all obtained from the same sample, sequenced in a study of blood T cells in healthy people across ages. Alongside a J-beta primer mix, a sample-barcoded 5' primer served in a second PCR lasting about 7 to 12 cycles. TCRdb re-analysed the 5' RACE reads in MiXCR, keeping a single row per CDR3 protein. The data show 790,000 or so distinct CDR3 sequences, about half seen once. Sequencing input: blood. Receptors originate from an elderly man in good health.

The gene calls are TRBV20-1 and TRBJ2-3, with TRBD2 as a possible D gene (6 bases). This CDR3 spans 12 amino acids. Germline V gene lookup returns CDR1 DFQATT and CDR2 SNEGSKA (reference sequence). V was clipped by 4 bases and J by 6 bases, with 11 bases between them. CDR3 sequence (DNA): TGCAGTGCTATGACTAGTGGTGATACGCAGTATTTT. Translating it yields CSAMTSGDTQYF.

This clonotype appeared a few times. This rearrangement joins TRBV3-1 to TRBJ2-7; the match to TRBD1 covers 8 bases. The CDR3 runs to 15 residues. Germline CDR1 is LGHDT and CDR2 is YNNKEL (reference sequence). Trimming cost V 2 bases and J 5 bases; bases outside gene matches: 8. The CDR3 nucleotides are TGTGCCAGCAGCCAATCAGGGGGCGCGTCCCACGAGCAGTACTTC. Translating gives CASSQSGGASHEQYF.

This clonotype was seen a handful of times. The gene calls are TRBV7-2 and TRBJ1-2; 9 nucleotides line up with TRBD1. V was clipped by 6 bases and J by 8 bases; unmatched bases: 7. Germline-derived CDR1 and CDR2 are SGHTA and FQGNSA. The CDR3 spans 13 residues. The CDR3, as DNA: TGTGCCAGCAGGGCCGGGACAGGGAGCGGCTACACCTTC. It codes for CASRAGTGSGYTF.

The chain has TRBV29-1 and TRBJ2-1; D gene unclear. This CDR3 has 13 amino acids. Looked up from germline, CDR1 is SQVTM and CDR2 is ANQGSEA. V was trimmed by 6 bases and J by 3 bases, leaving 12 bases between them. The CDR3 DNA is TGCAGCGTGGAGCGCAGAGGCTACAATGAGCAGTTCTTC. Its translation is CSVERRGYNEQFF.

J is TRBJ2-3 and V is TRBV30; perhaps TRBD2 as D (7 bases). Trimming cost V 5 bases and J 3 bases, with 15 bases left between them. The CDR3 runs 14 residues. Germline loops: CDR1 GTSNPN, CDR2 SVGIG (reference sequence). The CDR3 nucleotides read TGTGCCTGGGGGGGCGGGGGTATGACAGATACGCAGTATTTT. Translating gives CAWGGGGMTDTQYF.

The chain has TRBV9 and TRBJ2-1; 10 bases are a match to TRBD2. V lost 0 bases and J lost 3; bases outside the gene matches: 6. The CDR3 runs 17 residues. CDR1 and CDR2 (germline): SGDLS, YYNGEE. CDR3 sequence reads: CASSVVGSSGSYNEQFF. The CDR3 nucleotides are TGTGCCAGCAGCGTAGTGGGCTCTAGCGGGAGCTACAATGAGCAGTTCTTC.

This clonotype was detected many times. The V call is TRBV20-1, the J call TRBJ2-1, with D possibly TRBD1 on 5 matching bases. V gave up 1 base and J gave up 8 bases, with 9 bases separating them. This CDR3 is 12 amino acids long. CDR1 DFQATT and CDR2 SNEGSKA come from the germline V gene (reference sequence). In DNA, the CDR3 is TGCAGTGCTAGAGCCTCAGGGCATGAGCAGTTCTTC. Its protein product is CSARASGHEQFF.

This sequence joins TRBV29-1 and TRBJ2-3, with 8 positions matching TRBD2. Germline V gives CDR1 SQVTM, CDR2 ANQGSEA. The junction had 9 bases not matched to a gene; V was cut back by 7 bases and J by 3 bases. CDR3 length equals 14 residues. Written as DNA, the CDR3 is TGCAGCGCCGCCGGCGGGGGGCAGACAGATACGCAGTATTTT. It codes for CSAAGGGQTDTQYF.

The chain is built from TRBV3-1 and TRBJ1-2, with unresolved D. The germline V and J ends were trimmed by 1 base and 6 bases, with 9 bases remaining between them. From germline, CDR1 is LGHDT and CDR2 YNNKEL (reference sequence). There are 13 residues in the CDR3. The CDR3 nucleotides are TGTGCCAGCAGCCAAGTGGCAGCCAATGGCTACACCTTC. Translating gives CASSQVAANGYTF.

V and J are TRBV3-1 and TRBJ2-5; no reliable D call. The end of the DNA aligns better with TRBJ2-7, so the J call may be wrong. The CDR3 covers 13 residues. In germline, CDR1 is LGHDT, CDR2 YNNKEL (reference sequence). The CDR3 is CASSGYEPYEQYF. CDR3 sequence (DNA): TGTGCCAGCAGTGGGTATGAGCCCTACGAGCAGTACTTC.

This clonotype was recorded only once. Since a much larger clone is just one base distant, this may be a read error. The chain is built from TRBV11-3 and TRBJ1-2, with D possibly matching TRBD1 (6 bases). The germline V gene encodes CDR1 SGHNT and CDR2 YENEEA. V lost 3 bases to trimming and J lost 10 bases, with 15 bases between them. The CDR3 has 13 residues. The CDR3 is CASSFTGKGDYTF. CDR3 nucleotides: TGTGCCAGCAGCTTCACAGGGAAGGGTGACTACACCTTC.

The chain links TRBV11-2 to TRBJ2-3; D might be TRBD1 (6 bases). CDR3 size: 16 residues. Germline CDR1 is SGHAT and CDR2 is FQNNGV. Trimming pared 5 bases from V and 0 bases from J, leaving 15 bases between. This CDR3 reads CASSPFPGQSTDTQYF. CDR3 in DNA: TGTGCCAGCAGCCCCTTCCCTGGACAGAGCACAGATACGCAGTATTTT.

The CDR3 region is CASNPPTTSYEQYF. DNA for the CDR3: TGTGCCAGCAACCCGCCGACAACCTCCTACGAGCAGTACTTC. The V gene is TRBV28, the J gene TRBJ2-7; D unresolved. Germline lookup yields CDR1 MDHEN and CDR2 SYDVKM. This CDR3 is 14 amino acids long. Trimming left V 7 bases short and J 0 bases short, with 13 bases between.

This clonotype was found a few times. The genes are TRBV5-1 and TRBJ2-5, with D perhaps given as TRBD1 or TRBD2 (6 bases each). Looked up from germline, CDR1 is SGHRS and CDR2 is YFSETQ. Between the trimmed V and J ends, which lost 4 bases and 5 bases, there was a span of 15 bases. This CDR3 contains 14 residues. CDR3 loop: CASSPTRRGETQYF. DNA of the CDR3: TGCGCCAGCAGCCCGACTAGGAGGGGGGAGACCCAGTACTTC.

The V call is TRBV20-1, the J call TRBJ2-1; 10 positions match TRBD2. CDR1 DFQATT and CDR2 SNEGSKA come from the germline V gene (reference sequence). The CDR3 is 13 amino acids. Germline trimming cut 4 bases from V and 4 bases from J; bases unmatched to any gene: 1. DNA for the CDR3: TGCAGTGCTAAGACTAGCGGGTACAATGAGCAGTTCTTC. This sequence encodes CSAKTSGYNEQFF.

The sample holds a few counts of this clonotype. V and J are TRBV18 and TRBJ2-7; unclear D gene. CDR3 length: 14 residues. The germline V and J ends were trimmed by 2 bases and 2 bases, with 10 bases remaining between them. Germline assignment: CDR1 KGHSH and CDR2 LQKENI. CDR3 in amino acids: CASSPGSTAYEQYF. CDR3 nucleotide sequence: TGTGCCAGCTCACCAGGAAGCACCGCCTACGAGCAGTACTTC.

The sample holds many counts of this clonotype. The rearrangement uses TRBV12-3 or TRBV12-4 and TRBJ2-5, with D possibly being TRBD1 or TRBD2 (5 bases each). This CDR3 region has 11 residues. Between the trimmed V and J ends, which lost 2 bases and 13 bases, there was a span of 11 bases. The CDR3 is CASSLSGPRYF. CDR3 nucleotides: TGTGCCAGCAGTTTATCGGGACCGAGGTACTTC.

This clonotype came up a few times. The rearrangement uses TRBV5-1 and TRBJ1-1; no clear D. Germline V gene lookup returns CDR1 SGHRS and CDR2 YFSETQ. V lost 8 bases and J 3 bases, leaving 23 bases between the germline ends. CDR3 length: 16 amino acids. CDR3 sequence reads: CASSVFMPGVDTEAFF. CDR3 nucleotide sequence: TGCGCCAGTAGTGTTTTTATGCCCGGGGTGGACACTGAAGCTTTCTTT.

The rearrangement joins TRBV4-3 to TRBJ2-5, with 8 positions matching TRBD2. With V trimmed by 0 bases and J by 5 bases, 5 bases remained unmatched. Per the germline V gene, CDR1 is LGHNA and CDR2 is YSLEER. The CDR3 contains 15 residues. CDR3 sequence (DNA): TGCGCCAGCAGCCAAGAGACGGGAGGGCACGAGACCCAGTACTTC. Translating gives CASSQETGGHETQYF.

The rearrangement links TRBV6-5 to TRBJ2-1; 8 nucleotides agree with TRBD1. This CDR3 spans 14 amino acids. Looked up from germline, CDR1 is MNHEY and CDR2 is SVGAGI. Trimming at V came to 2 bases and at J to 7 bases, leaving 4 bases not matched to a gene. The CDR3 sequence: CASSYRTGLNEQFF. CDR3 nucleotide sequence: TGTGCCAGCAGTTACCGGACAGGGTTGAATGAGCAGTTCTTC.

This clonotype was observed many times. The chain has TRBV20-1 and TRBJ2-1, with 11 nucleotides matching TRBD2. The CDR3 consists of 14 residues. Germline V gene sequence: CDR1 DFQATT, CDR2 SNEGSKA (reference sequence). V was clipped by 5 bases and J by 4 bases; unmatched bases: 4. DNA for the CDR3: TGCAGTGCTGAGACTAGCGGGAAGTACAATGAGCAGTTCTTC. Its translation: CSAETSGKYNEQFF.

This clonotype was recorded at least ten times. In nucleotides, the CDR3 is TGTGCCAGCAGCTTACGGCGGCAAGACGAGCAGTACTTC. Translated: CASSLRRQDEQYF. The chain is built from TRBV7-2 and TRBJ2-4; unclear D gene. The better agreement between TRBJ2-7 and the DNA end casts doubt on the J call. Germline lookup yields CDR1 SGHTA and CDR2 FQGNSA. This CDR3 has 13 amino acids.

The chain recombines TRBV4-3 with TRBJ2-1, with D hard to call. This CDR3 is built from 16 residues. Germline V CDR1 and CDR2: LGHNA, YSLEER. V lost 0 bases and J 2 bases, leaving 11 bases between the germline ends. The CDR3 region has the DNA TGCGCCAGCAGCCAAGAAGCGAGTCGGGCCTACAATGAGCAGTTCTTC. Protein product: CASSQEASRAYNEQFF.

The rearrangement links TRBV29-1 to TRBJ1-2; tentatively, D is TRBD1 (6 bases). The V end lost 7 bases, the J end lost 5 bases, and 20 bases lay between the germline ends. This CDR3 region has 14 residues. CDR1 is SQVTM and CDR2 is ANQGSEA in the germline V gene. The CDR3 DNA follows: TGCAGCGCCTCGCTGGGGGCCAGGGGTTATGGCTACACCTTC. Residues: CSASLGARGYGYTF.

This chain uses TRBV27 with TRBJ2-5; TRBD1 is a possible D gene (5 bases). The CDR3 consists of 12 residues. Looked up from germline, CDR1 is MNHEY and CDR2 is SMNVEV (reference sequence). Trimming pared 5 bases from V and 11 bases from J, leaving 15 bases between. The DNA for the CDR3 is TGTGCCAGCAGTCCTACAGGAAGGAAGCAGTACTTC. Protein product: CASSPTGRKQYF.

The chain employs TRBV7-2 and TRBJ1-4; 8 positions match TRBD1. The V gene's germline CDR1 is SGHTA and CDR2 FQGNSA. The trim removed 5 bases at V and 5 bases at J, leaving 7 bases unmatched. The CDR3 totals 15 residues. The CDR3 nucleotides read TGTGCCAGCAGCAGAGACAGGGGAGAAAATGAAAAACTGTTTTTT. Protein product: CASSRDRGENEKLFF.

This clonotype appeared a few times. The V call is TRBV20-1, the J call TRBJ2-3, with a weak D call TRBD2 (5 bases). The CDR3 extends over 14 amino acids. V was clipped by 0 bases and J by 1 base, with 8 bases between them. CDR1 and CDR2 from the germline V gene are DFQATT and SNEGSKA (reference sequence). CDR3 protein: CSARDARGTDTQYF. As DNA, the CDR3 is TGCAGTGCTAGAGATGCGCGGGGCACAGATACGCAGTATTTT.

The chain joins TRBV6-2 or TRBV6-3 to TRBJ1-2; D unresolved. V dropped 7 bases and J dropped 6 bases, with 18 bases sitting between them. The CDR3 sequence is 14 residues long. Germline V gives CDR1 MNHEY, CDR2 SVGEGT. The CDR3 nucleotides are TGTGCCAGCACCCCAGTTCGCGCGATCGATGGCTACACCTTC. Translation gives CASTPVRAIDGYTF.

The chain couples TRBV20-1 to TRBJ2-5, with D possibly called TRBD1 or TRBD2 (6 bases each). Germline lookup yields CDR1 DFQATT and CDR2 SNEGSKA (reference sequence). This CDR3 spans 13 amino acids. The V end lost 2 bases, the J end lost 5 bases, and 12 bases lay between the germline ends. The CDR3 sequence: CSARLWGAETQYF. CDR3 nucleotide sequence: TGCAGTGCTAGACTTTGGGGGGCTGAGACCCAGTACTTC.